This T cell receptor beta chain was recorded in a study of shared clonotypes between healthy human individuals. Across the whole study: The donor pool was made up of two women and three men aged 18 to 49.

Repertoires were generated with immunoSEQ multiplex PCR, while TCRdb's copy carries only in-frame clones and drops some. Of around 990,000 clones listed, about 80% are singletons. From germline, CDR1 is SNHLY and CDR2 FYNNEI. This CDR3 region has 16 residues. J gave up 2 bases and V 5 bases, and 8 bases lay outside the gene matches. The receptor comes from a man aged 18 to 30 in good health. Some clones in this sample may be carry-over from other donors' samples. The sample taken for sequencing was memory CD4+ T cells from PBMCs. Subset here: CD45RA-negative fraction. The chain is built from TRBV2 and TRBJ2-3; 9 bases fit TRBD1. The CDR3 DNA is TGTGCCAGCAGTACACAGGGGGCGATCCCCACAGATACGCAGTATTTT. Translated, it gives CASSTQGAIPTDTQYF. The whole variable domain, remainder taken from reference TRBV2 and TRBJ2-3, is EPEVTQTPSHQVTQMGQEVILRCVPISNHLYFYWYRQILGQKVEFLVSFYNNEISEKSEIFDDQFSVERPDGSNFTLKIRSTKLEDSAMYFCASSTQGAIPTDTQYFGPGTRLTVL.